This T cell receptor beta chain is drawn from a study of Ad26.COV2.S vaccination and SARS-CoV-2 variants. Study overall: Trial arm assignment for the donor was COV1001 Ad26.COV2.S. Recipients of Ad26.COV2.S got it intramuscularly, once or twice 56 days apart.

Documented treatment: 15 to 20 received Ad26.COV2.S at low or high dose, single or two shots; several received placebo; per-sample allocation not given. Following the first vaccine or placebo injection, samples were taken on day 63. This clone was observed once. The antigen remains unidentified. Produced via immunoSEQ multiplex PCR; TCRdb's table is partial and in-frame only. The sample shows about 460,000 clones, 89% of them seen only once. The CDR3 length is 13 residues. Germline-derived CDR1 and CDR2 are LNHDA and SQIVND (reference sequence). V was cut by 6 bases and J by 8 bases, with 14 bases left in between. Study-wide points: Marked by substantial breadth, spike-specific CD8+ and CD4+ T cell responses were reportedly seen after vaccination.

The genes are TRBV19 and TRBJ2-1; D not certain. The sequence was collected from a person aged 18-65 years who received the Ad26.COV2.S COVID-19 vaccine or a placebo. The material was peripheral blood, obtained in a trial of Ad26.COV2.S vaccine versus placebo. The CDR3 reads CASSPRGVDEQFF. DNA for the CDR3: TGTGCCAGTAGCCCCCGAGGAGTCGATGAGCAGTTCTTC.